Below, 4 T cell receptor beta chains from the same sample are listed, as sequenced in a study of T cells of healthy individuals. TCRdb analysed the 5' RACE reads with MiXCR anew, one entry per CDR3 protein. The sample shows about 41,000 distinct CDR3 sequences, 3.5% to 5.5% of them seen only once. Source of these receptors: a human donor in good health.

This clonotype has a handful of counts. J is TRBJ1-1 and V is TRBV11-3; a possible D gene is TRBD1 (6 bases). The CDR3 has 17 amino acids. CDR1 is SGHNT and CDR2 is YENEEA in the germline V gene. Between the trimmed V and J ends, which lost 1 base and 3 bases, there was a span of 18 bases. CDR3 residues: CASSLGMRGARHTEAFF. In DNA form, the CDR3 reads TGTGCCAGCAGCTTAGGTATGAGGGGGGCGAGGCACACTGAAGCTTTCTTT. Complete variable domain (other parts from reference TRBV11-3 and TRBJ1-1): EAGVVQSPRYKIIEKKQPVAFWCNPISGHNTLYWYLQNLGQGPELLIRYENEEAVDDSQLPKDRFSAERLKGVDSTLKIQPAELGDSAVYLCASSLGMRGARHTEAFFGQGTRLTVV.

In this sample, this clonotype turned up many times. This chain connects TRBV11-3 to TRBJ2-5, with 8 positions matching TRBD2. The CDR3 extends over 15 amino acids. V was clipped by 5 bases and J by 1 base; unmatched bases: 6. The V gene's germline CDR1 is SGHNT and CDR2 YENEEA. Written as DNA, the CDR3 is TGTGCCAGCAGCATGGAAGCGGGAGCCCAAGAGACCCAGTACTTC. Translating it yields CASSMEAGAQETQYF.

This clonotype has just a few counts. The CDR3 spells CASSSLMSGSLTGELFF. CDR3 nucleotides: TGTGCCAGCAGTTCCCTCATGAGCGGGAGTTTGACCGGGGAGCTGTTTTTT. This sequence joins TRBV12-3 or TRBV12-4 and TRBJ2-2, with 8 positions matching TRBD2. The CDR3 sequence is 17 residues long. J lost 5 bases, V lost 4 bases, and 12 bases had no gene match.

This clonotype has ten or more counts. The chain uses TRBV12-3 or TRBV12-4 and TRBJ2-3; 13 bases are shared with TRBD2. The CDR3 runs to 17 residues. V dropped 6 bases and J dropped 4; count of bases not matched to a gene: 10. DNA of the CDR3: TGTGCCAGCAGACTCTCAGGACTAGCGGGGGTGGCAGATACGCAGTATTTT. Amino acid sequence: CASRLSGLAGVADTQYF.